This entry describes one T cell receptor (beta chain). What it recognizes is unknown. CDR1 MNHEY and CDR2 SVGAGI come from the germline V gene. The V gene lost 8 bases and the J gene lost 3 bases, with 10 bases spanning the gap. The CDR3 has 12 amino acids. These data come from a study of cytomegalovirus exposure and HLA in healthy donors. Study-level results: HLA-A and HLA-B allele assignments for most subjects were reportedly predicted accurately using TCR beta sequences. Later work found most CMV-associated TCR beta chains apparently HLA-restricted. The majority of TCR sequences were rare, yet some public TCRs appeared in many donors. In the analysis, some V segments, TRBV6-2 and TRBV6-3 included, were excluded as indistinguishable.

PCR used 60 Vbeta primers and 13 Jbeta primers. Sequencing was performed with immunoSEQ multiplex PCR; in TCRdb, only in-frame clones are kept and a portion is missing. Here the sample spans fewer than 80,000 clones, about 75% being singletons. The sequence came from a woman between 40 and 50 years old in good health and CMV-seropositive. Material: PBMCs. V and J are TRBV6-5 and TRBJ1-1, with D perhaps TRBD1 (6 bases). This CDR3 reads CASLGQYTEAFF. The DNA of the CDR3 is TGTGCCAGCCTTGGACAGTACACTGAAGCTTTCTTT.